A single T cell receptor beta chain is shown here with its context. What it binds is unknown. One entry per CDR3 protein, called by TCRdb with MiXCR from the reads. Seen here are more than 95,000 distinct CDR3 sequences, roughly a third observed once, and the top ten hold 58%. The data are from a study of T cell repertoires in cytomegalovirus infection. Study-level background: Recently described HLA-C-restricted plus well-studied HLA-B-restricted CMV epitopes were used. It can be stated that public TCR beta signatures indicated CMV infection as well as a matching HLA type. Overall study results and limits: Using cumulative public TCR beta family frequency, the authors identified those who carried CMV together with the relevant HLA. Dominating the ex vivo response were TCR beta clonotypes that were CMV-specific and HLA-C-restricted.

Trimming at V came to 1 base and at J to 2 bases, leaving 8 bases not matched to a gene. CDR1 and CDR2 (germline): DFQATT, SNEGSKA (reference sequence). The length of the CDR3 is 15 residues. The chain carries TRBV20-1 and TRBJ2-7; 7 bases map to TRBD2. The sample in question was CD8+ T cells from cultured PBMCs, obtained from culture after CMV antigen stimulation. This receptor was obtained from a human donor in good health (CMV status not recorded). Some clones in this sample may be carry-over from other donors' samples. The CDR3 DNA is TGCAGTGCTAGAGCCACGGGACTACCAACCTACGAGCAGTACTTC. Encoded protein: CSARATGLPTYEQYF.